This entry lists 12 T cell receptor beta chains sequenced from one sample in a study of blood T cell repertoires in COVID-19. Clones were read by immunoSEQ multiplex PCR, and TCRdb kept only the in-frame ones, dropping some. Of 180,000 or so clones listed, over 70% are singletons. Sequences were obtained from PBMCs or T cells enriched from blood (not recorded which). The receptors stem from a man between 60 and 75 years old who had been exposed to COVID-19.

This chain connects TRBV7-3 to TRBJ2-3; 10 positions match TRBD2. The CDR3 is 15 residues long. Trimming cost V 2 bases and J 5 bases; bases outside gene matches: 4. Germline CDR1 SGHTA, CDR2 FQGTGA. The CDR3 spells CASSLQAGGQDTQYF. Here the CDR3 DNA reads TGTGCCAGCAGCTTACAAGCGGGAGGGCAAGATACGCAGTATTTT.

This clone was seen a few times. The rearrangement links TRBV15 to TRBJ1-2, with 7 bases lining up with TRBD1. Germline CDR1 is LNHNV and CDR2 is YYDKDF (reference sequence). CDR3 length: 14 residues. V lost 0 bases, J lost 6 bases, and 4 bases stayed unmatched. The CDR3 spells CATSRDLGQDGYTF. The CDR3 coding sequence is TGTGCCACCAGCAGAGATCTAGGACAGGATGGCTACACCTTC. The complete variable domain, with remaining parts taken from reference TRBV15 and TRBJ1-2, reads DAMVIQNPRYQVTQFGKPVTLSCSQTLNHNVMYWYQQKSSQAPKLLFHYYDKDFNNEADTPDNFQSRRPNTSFCFLDIRSPGLGDTAMYLCATSRDLGQDGYTFGSGTRLTVV.

The chain employs TRBV24-1 and TRBJ2-3, with 12 bases that match TRBD2. The CDR3 sequence is 15 residues long. CDR1 and CDR2 from the germline V gene are KGHDR and SFDVKD. The V gene end was trimmed by 9 bases and the J gene end by 0 bases; junction bases not matched to a gene: 3. The CDR3 is CATGGLAGSTDTQYF. CDR3 coding DNA: TGTGCCACCGGCGGACTAGCGGGGAGCACAGATACGCAGTATTTT.

The rearrangement uses TRBV25-1 and TRBJ1-1; TRBD1 aligns across 7 bases. This CDR3 is 16 amino acids long. Germline V gives CDR1 MGHDK, CDR2 SYGVNS. With V trimmed by 2 bases and J by 8 bases, 14 bases remained unmatched. The chain's CDR3 is CASSEVRQGRPREAFF. The CDR3 DNA is TGTGCCAGCAGTGAAGTTCGACAGGGCCGTCCTCGCGAAGCTTTCTTT.

As DNA, the CDR3 is TGTGCCACCAGTACCAGACTAGCGGGAGGGGGCAATGAGCAGTTCTTC. Protein: CATSTRLAGGGNEQFF. The rearrangement joins TRBV24-1 to TRBJ2-1, with TRBD2 matching over 14 bases. Germline V lookup: CDR1 KGHDR, CDR2 SFDVKD. Unmatched junction bases numbered 6, after V lost 6 bases and J lost 6 bases. The CDR3 is 16 amino acids.

V and J are TRBV10-2 and TRBJ2-1; D uncertain. CDR1 and CDR2 from the germline V gene are WSHSY and SAAADI. V was trimmed by 0 bases and J by 4 bases, leaving 13 bases between them. The CDR3 length is 16 residues. The chain's CDR3 is CASSESVTELYNEQFF. Here the CDR3 DNA reads TGCGCCAGCAGTGAGTCCGTAACCGAGTTATACAATGAGCAGTTCTTC.

The chain has TRBV5-1 and TRBJ2-5; 10 bases fit TRBD1. V dropped 2 bases and J dropped 3; count of bases not matched to a gene: 7. The CDR3 is 16 amino acids. Germline CDR1 and CDR2: SGHRS and YFSETQ. The CDR3 protein is CASSFSGQGVEETQYF. CDR3 nucleotides: TGCGCCAGCAGCTTCTCCGGACAGGGGGTGGAAGAGACCCAGTACTTC.

The chain couples TRBV25-1 to TRBJ2-1, with a weak D call TRBD1 (5 bases). The V and J ends lost 1 base and 8 bases respectively, with 15 bases between them. The CDR3 loop spans 15 amino acids. Germline V CDR1 and CDR2: MGHDK, SYGVNS. The DNA of the CDR3 is TGTGCCAGCAGTGAATTGGGGCCGCCGACGGATGAGCAGTTCTTC. Translating it yields CASSELGPPTDEQFF.

This clone was seen a few times. V gene TRBV18 combines with J gene TRBJ2-5; D is uncertain. Germline V gives CDR1 KGHSH, CDR2 LQKENI. This CDR3 contains 14 residues. The germline V and J ends were trimmed by 3 bases and 4 bases, with 12 bases remaining between them. The CDR3 sequence: CASSPSVGLETQYF. In DNA, the CDR3 is TGTGCCAGCTCACCCTCAGTGGGCCTAGAGACCCAGTACTTC.

The rearrangement links TRBV28 to TRBJ1-6; 9 nucleotides match TRBD1. CDR3 size: 16 residues. The V and J ends lost 7 bases and 4 bases, in that order; junction bases with no gene match: 8. The germline V gene has CDR1 MDHEN and CDR2 SYDVKM. The chain's CDR3 is CASTTRQGEYNSPLHF. In DNA form, the CDR3 reads TGTGCCAGCACCACCCGACAGGGGGAGTATAATTCACCCCTCCACTTT.

The rearrangement joins TRBV19 to TRBJ2-4; 9 bases match TRBD1. Germline CDR1 LNHDA, CDR2 SQIVND (reference sequence). The V and J ends lost 1 base and 2 bases, in that order; junction bases with no gene match: 6. CDR3 length: 17 residues. The CDR3 DNA sequence: TGTGCCAGTAGTATAGGGGGACAGGGTCTCACCAAAAACATTCAGTACTTC. Its protein is CASSIGGQGLTKNIQYF.

This chain uses TRBV5-4 with TRBJ1-1, with D perhaps TRBD1 (5 bases). CDR3 length: 16 amino acids. Germline V lookup: CDR1 SGHNT, CDR2 YYREEE (reference sequence). Trimming stripped 0 bases from V and 0 bases from J, with 12 bases between. The CDR3 spells CASSLAQVPMNTEAFF. In DNA, the CDR3 is TGTGCCAGCAGCTTGGCACAGGTACCCATGAACACTGAAGCTTTCTTT.